This T cell receptor beta chain was retrieved from a study of cytomegalovirus exposure and HLA in healthy donors. The CDR3 extends over 13 amino acids. With V trimmed by 4 bases and J by 3 bases, 3 bases remained unmatched. CDR1 is SGHRS, CDR2 YFSETQ, per germline. This PCR relied on a set of 60 Vbeta primers and 13 Jbeta primers. Assay: immunoSEQ multiplex PCR; the TCRdb copy retains only in-frame clones and omits some. Here the sample spans under 200,000 clones, about 80% being singletons. This TCR was sampled from a man aged 50 to 59 in good health and CMV-seropositive. The specimen was PBMCs. J is TRBJ2-5 and V is TRBV5-1; 7 nucleotides match TRBD1. In DNA form, the CDR3 reads TGCGCCAGCAGCATGACAGGGAAAGAGACCCAGTACTTC. The encoded protein is CASSMTGKETQYF.